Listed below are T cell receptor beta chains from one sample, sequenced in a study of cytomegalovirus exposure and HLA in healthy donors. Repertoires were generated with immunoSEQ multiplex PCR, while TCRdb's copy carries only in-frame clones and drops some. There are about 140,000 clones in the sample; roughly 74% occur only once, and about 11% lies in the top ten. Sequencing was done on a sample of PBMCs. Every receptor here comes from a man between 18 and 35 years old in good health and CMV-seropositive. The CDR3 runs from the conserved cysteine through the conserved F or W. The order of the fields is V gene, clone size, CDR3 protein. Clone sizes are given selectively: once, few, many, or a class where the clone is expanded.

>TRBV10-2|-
CASSDISYEQYF
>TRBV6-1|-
CASNFPTESNEKLFF
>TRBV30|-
CAWQRQGNTEAFF
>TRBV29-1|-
CSVTRGTSGNTGELFF
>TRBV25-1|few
CASSELAGELFF
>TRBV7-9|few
CASSVAGTTAYEQYF
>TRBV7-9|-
CASSWGRERTYEQYF
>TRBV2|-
CASSVDRVREQYF
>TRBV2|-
CASSNDWTGTATEAFF
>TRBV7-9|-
CSSSLRSSGANVLTF
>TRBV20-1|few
CSAKSGEAFF
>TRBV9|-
CASSPVFDRGYEQYF
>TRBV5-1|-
CASSLRTGWDGELFF
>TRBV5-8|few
CASSRGTGVWNTEAFF
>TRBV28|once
CASSLMAGGPQQYF
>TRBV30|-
CAWKQGMNTEAFF
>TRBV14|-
CASSRRQTFTGELFF
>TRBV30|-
CAWSVQGQETQYF
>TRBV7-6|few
CASSLGQVAGSGQETQYF
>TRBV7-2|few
CASSLGADGYTF
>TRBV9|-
CASSVGQGGDYGYTF
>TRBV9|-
CASSVRGSSGNTIYF
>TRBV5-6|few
CASSWRNEQFF
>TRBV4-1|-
CASSRSGSWDTGELFF
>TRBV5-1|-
CASSLSVTSGSYEQYF
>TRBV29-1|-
CSVEEGRTEAFF
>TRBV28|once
CASTGSGRAVTGELFF
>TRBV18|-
CASSHPGTRGDEQFF
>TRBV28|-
CASRKPGGDNYGYTF
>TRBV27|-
CASSSAGEQYF
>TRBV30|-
CAWSRWGTGNTEAFF
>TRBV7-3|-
CASSLGAEVNEQFF
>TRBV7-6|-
CASGGGAGSSYNGQFF
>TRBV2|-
CASREATSKLFF
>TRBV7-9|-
CASSLVGVSGFNQPQHF
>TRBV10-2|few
CASNKGFGGEAFF
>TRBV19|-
CASSIVGLKNNEQFF
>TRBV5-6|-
CASSQNLYNEQFF
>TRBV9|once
CASSATGGATNEKLFF
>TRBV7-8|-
CASSAEASGYNEQFF
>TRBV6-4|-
CASSDSAGGADTQYF
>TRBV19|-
CASTLAGDGTGELFF
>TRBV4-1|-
CASSQGQGDVSGELFF
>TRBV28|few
CASFDRVGYEQYF
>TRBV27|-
CASSIQGNTEAFF
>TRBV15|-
CATTGSIYNEQFF
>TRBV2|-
CATADWQETQYF
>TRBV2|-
CASSEFPLANYGYTF
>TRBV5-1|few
CASRRVSSNTGELFF
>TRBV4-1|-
CASSQGAARDRGYNEQFF
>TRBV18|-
CASSPQTRTSYEQYF
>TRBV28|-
CASSLTGQGGGNTIYF
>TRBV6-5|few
CASRPGTGVGEQYF
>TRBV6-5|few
CAIWGEGGAFF
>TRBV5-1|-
CASSPSGRPNTGELFF
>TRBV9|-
CASSVDPGGLTGELFF
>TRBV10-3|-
CAISSTGVNQPQHF
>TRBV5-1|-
CASSPGGNWPTGDGTEAFF